The source of this T cell receptor (beta chain) is a study of long-term antiretroviral therapy in people with HIV. The CDR3 runs 13 residues. V dropped 7 bases and J dropped 5; count of bases not matched to a gene: 3. Looked up from germline, CDR1 is SGDLS and CDR2 is YYNGEE. This clone has only a few counts. Its target is unknown. An immunoSEQ assay, version v3.0, was performed at survey level. TCRdb's table, derived via immunoSEQ multiplex PCR, lists solely in-frame clones and lacks some. Of over 15,000 clones detected, around four fifths appear once; the ten largest clones hold 15%. Study-wide results and caveats: Across all time points, the repertoire was dominated by clones that expanded before ART.

The receptor was derived from a man aged 25 to 45 with HIV. This chain joins TRBV9 and TRBJ2-3; 11 positions match TRBD2. This sample comprised unsorted PBMCs, obtained roughly 2.2 years before starting antiretroviral therapy. The CDR3, as DNA: TGTGCCAGCGAAGGACTAGCGGGAGATACGCAGTATTTT. Translation: CASEGLAGDTQYF.